Sequencing of this TCR beta chain was carried out in a study of cytomegalovirus exposure and HLA in healthy donors (dated by TCRdb to between 2016 and 2019). About the study as a whole: According to an earlier analysis of 587 of the donors, 150 million to 200 million T cells yielded 117 million unique TCR beta sequences and approximately 280 Gb of sequence data. The genetic ancestry cluster associated with self-reported Caucasian donors included 70% to 85% of the roughly 380 genotyped donors. The later analysis used no new phenotypic data to find candidate immune exposures, relying instead on TCR beta sequences and their occurrence across donors. Using immunosequencing, the study profiled T cell repertoires from 666 subjects and related those repertoires to cytomegalovirus serostatus. An early release that covered about 600 HLA-typed donors contained around 300 gigabases of sequencing data and approximately 85 million unique TCR sequences. Every discovery cohort repertoire had been produced on one sequencing platform. The study combined high-throughput TCR immunosequencing, statistical association of individual TCRs with disease status, and machine learning to predict cytomegalovirus infection status. HLA typing included class I and class II loci at four-digit resolution. Besides the first cohort of about 730 subjects, a separate validation cohort made up of 120 different subjects was used. The number of typed donors differed by locus: about 620-630 for A, B, C, DRB1 and DQB1; 500 to 550 for DQA1; 606 for DPA1; and 400 to 480 for DPB1. A later genetic analysis took genome-wide SNP genotypes for about three fifths of the 666 donors and used that subset as a discovery cohort. An earlier analysis of roughly 600 of the donors used high-throughput TCR beta sequencing to judge whether each TCR beta V gene segment behaved as functional or pseudogenic. The study was designed to test whether signatures of past pathogen exposure could be identified by cataloging public T cell receptors. Because of strong linkage in the cohort, roughly five DR-DQ haplotypes were treated as single units for association and clustering. Among roughly 400 genotyped donors of the cohort, an average of approximately 240,000 unique TCR beta nucleotide sequences was sequenced per donor, of which about 18% were non-productive. In a later analysis, previously published TCR beta repertoires from 500 to 750 donors were re-analyzed and high-resolution HLA genotyping was added so that TCR occurrence patterns could be studied. Donor age, sex, ethnicity and CMV serostatus were collected together with the repertoire data. The full study reports these points: A later analysis found that TCR association rates varied across HLA loci, with DRB1 alleles showing the most associated TCRs and HLA-C alleles the fewest. A group of highly shared sequence variants was considered likely to be a technical artifact of the sequencing pipeline. A few of the identified cytomegalovirus-associated TCR beta chains were confirmed in vitro to be specific for cytomegalovirus antigens. A later analysis found that most CMV-associated TCR beta chains appeared HLA-restricted, with HLA associations seemingly driven largely by CMV exposure. Over 15 rarely observed V segments, including chromosome 9 orphons, were excluded from the earlier analysis of about 610 of the donors because counts were too low. The cohort was sequenced for TCR beta chains only, and without alpha or paired-chain data the features that could be detected were limited. The classifier was reported to diagnose cytomegalovirus status with high specificity and sensitivity in both the original cohort and the validation cohort. The only immune exposure information available for the cohort was CMV serostatus. The authors suggested that the approach could potentially be generalized to other disease states and immunological phenotypes. A total of some 180 TCR beta chains were listed by the study as associated with cytomegalovirus. Because HLA typing was unavailable for some donors at each locus, only the typed subset was used in association tests. In a later analysis, several top co-occurrence clusters were reported to appear linked to parvovirus B19, influenza, CMV and Epstein-Barr virus. When HLA alleles, especially DR and DQ, strongly co-occurred, attributing TCR associations to individual alleles was difficult. In a later genetic analysis, fewer N-insertions in productive TCRs were reported among donors in an Asian-associated ancestry cluster than the 666-donor mean. A later analysis found that HLA-associated TCR beta chains were more clonally expanded and had lower generation probabilities than equally common non-associated chains. An association between a missense DCLRE1C variant and V-gene and J-gene trimming of TCR beta chains was found in a later genetic analysis and replicated in an independent cohort. A further reported finding was that TCR beta sequences accurately predicted the HLA-A and HLA-B alleles for most subjects in the first cohort. Broadly in line with IMGT annotations, most TCR beta V segments showed up in productive rearrangements about 87% or about 30% of the time in an earlier analysis of about 500 of the donors. Linkage disequilibrium might explain the correlated functional status among segregating V segments, but an unknown experimental factor could not be ruled out. Specific HLA alleles were associated with 16,951 TCR beta sequences at a false discovery rate of 0.05 in a later analysis. Most TCR sequences were observed very rarely across donors, whereas some public TCRs were present in many individuals. Presence/absence analyses assumed roughly uniform sequencing depth across donors, an assumption that may not hold.

The cohort consisted of approximately 690 healthy bone marrow donors. Cohort members were all nominally healthy when sampled, although unrecorded immune exposures were likely present. The donor was CMV seropositive and was included in the group of 289 seropositive cohort members. A peripheral blood sample was provided by each donor, and peripheral blood mononuclear cells were used for TCR beta sequencing. The Qiagen DNeasy Blood Extraction Kit was used to extract genomic DNA from the blood cell samples. Receptor libraries were prepared by the immunoSEQ multiplex PCR assay. The multiplex PCR relied on a mix of 60 forward primers for TCR Vbeta segments and 13 reverse primers for TCR Jbeta segments. The CDR3 region of rearranged TCR beta genes was amplified from genomic DNA with a multiplex PCR assay. The amplified TCR beta libraries were sequenced on the Illumina HiSeq System as 87-base-pair reads. As for how the authors treated the data: In a later analysis, tens of millions of unique TCR beta chains were counted across the approximately 640 repertoires, and roughly 10 million of these chains were shared by at least two donors. A nearest-neighbor algorithm error-corrected the raw reads and collapsed the reads into unique sequences, merging closely related sequences to remove PCR and sequencing errors. V, D and J gene segments were assigned by aligning CDR3 sequences to IMGT reference sequences. For a sequence to be retained, at least a six-nucleotide match to both a V gene segment and a J gene segment was required. Rearrangements were called productive when the CDR3 lacked stop codons and stayed in frame with V and J; all others were non-productive. CDR3 was defined by IMGT convention, running from the second conserved V-encoded cysteine to the conserved J-encoded phenylalanine. In an earlier analysis of more than 550 of the donors, sequences lacking an unambiguous match to a single V gene segment were excluded. In an earlier analysis of 500 to 750 of the donors, V segments were called functional above 56.7% productive rearrangements and were called segregating when the between-donor standard deviation exceeded 5%. A statistical classification framework was developed to diagnose cytomegalovirus status using the catalog of TCR beta chain sequences. In a later analysis, TCR nucleotide sequences were compared against IMGT/GENE-DB human TR gene sequences so that V and J genes could be assigned. In a later analysis, CDR3 sequences and most-parsimonious VDJ recombination scenarios were assigned using the TCRdist pipeline. In a later analysis, every TCR beta chain was defined by the combination of its CDR3 amino acid sequence and its V-gene family, and reads without a unique V-gene family were dropped. A later analysis removed roughly 590 highly shared, low-generation-probability nucleotide sequences to deal with suspected cross-contamination and a sequencing artifact. For each public chain, a later analysis derived a clonal expansion index from normalized ranks of inferred template counts within each repertoire. In a later analysis, generation probabilities were computed with a VDJ recombination model fitted to out-of-frame rearrangements, and the resulting probabilities were checked against IGoR. In a later analysis, TCR-TCR, TCR-HLA and TCR-CMV co-occurrence was scored with hypergeometric tests, and a repertoire-size bias correction was applied to TCR pairs. False discovery rates were estimated in a later analysis by permuting HLA or CMV assignments 20 times. In a later analysis, co-occurring TCRs were grouped using DBSCAN, and TCRdist sequence similarity was added for clustering within HLA-allele-positive subsets. Co-occurrence clustering excluded repertoires with fewer than 30,000 or more than 120,000 public chains, plus five with anomalous nucleotide sharing. Sourced from immuneACCESS, this table was stored by TCRdb with only in-frame sequences that have V and J called. A share of the clones is absent; for the studies checked, an unresolved V gene accounts for under half, and the remainder has no known explanation. The D gene and trimming were derived from the DNA, and the V and J assignments and clone size from that table. This sample lists nearly 100,000 clones; about 72% were detected once. The top ten clonotypes cover under 20% of the sample.

A remark on this clone: What this receptor recognizes is not known. It has no much larger one-base neighbor in the sample; base qualities were not kept.

This receptor was identified in a woman aged 55 to 70 in good health and CMV-seropositive. The sequenced material came from PBMCs.

The base sequence is TGTGCCAGCAGTTACAGTGGAGGACGGTTTAATGAAAAACTGTTTTTT. It specifies CASSYSGGRFNEKLFF. This chain joins TRBV6-5 to TRBJ1-4, with the D gene uncertain. Reading the germline V gene gives CDR1 MNHEY and CDR2 SVGAGI. There are 16 amino acids in the CDR3, from cysteine to phenylalanine inclusive. Of all the DNA, just the CDR3 is kept, 48 bases in frame from base 1. The junction shows trimming of 2 bases on V and 4 bases on J, plus 14 bases between the germline ends.